This T cell receptor (beta chain) was found in a study of blood T cell repertoires in COVID-19. As for the study in general: The analysed material was cDNA or gDNA that came from T cells, B-cell-depleted T cells, or PBMCs.

Assay: immunoSEQ multiplex PCR; the TCRdb copy retains only in-frame clones and omits some. The repertoire has 200,000 to 300,000 clones, 84% of them found once; the top ten carry roughly 4%. CDR1 is LNHDA and CDR2 is SQIVND in the germline V gene (reference sequence). The ends were cut back, 8 bases at V and 10 bases at J, with 23 bases in the middle. The CDR3 sequence is 14 residues long. The TCR was taken from a man in his fifties or sixties with acute or convalescent COVID-19. What was sequenced was peripheral blood. The chain is built from TRBV19 and TRBJ1-1; D may be TRBD1 (6 bases). The CDR3 sequence: CASSTGTLRVGAFF. In DNA form, the CDR3 reads TGTGCCAGTTCCACCGGGACACTCAGGGTAGGAGCTTTCTTT.